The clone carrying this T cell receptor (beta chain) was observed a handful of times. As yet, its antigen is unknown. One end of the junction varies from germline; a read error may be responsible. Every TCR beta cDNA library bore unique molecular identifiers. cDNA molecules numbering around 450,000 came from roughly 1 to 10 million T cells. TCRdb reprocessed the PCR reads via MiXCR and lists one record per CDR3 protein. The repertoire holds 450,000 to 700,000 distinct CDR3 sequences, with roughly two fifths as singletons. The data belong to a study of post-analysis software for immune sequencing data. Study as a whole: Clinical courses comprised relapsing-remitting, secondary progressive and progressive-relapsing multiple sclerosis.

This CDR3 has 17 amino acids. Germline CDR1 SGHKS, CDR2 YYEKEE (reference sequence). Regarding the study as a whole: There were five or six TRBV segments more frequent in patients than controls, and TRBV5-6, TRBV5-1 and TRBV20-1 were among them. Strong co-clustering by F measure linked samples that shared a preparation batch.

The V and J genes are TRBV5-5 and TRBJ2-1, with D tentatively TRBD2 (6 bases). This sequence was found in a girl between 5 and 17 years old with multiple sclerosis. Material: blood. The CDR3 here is CASSLVPGGGGYNERFF. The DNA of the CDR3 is TGTGCCAGCAGCTTGGTACCTGGGGGAGGTGGCTACAATGAGCGGTTCTTC.